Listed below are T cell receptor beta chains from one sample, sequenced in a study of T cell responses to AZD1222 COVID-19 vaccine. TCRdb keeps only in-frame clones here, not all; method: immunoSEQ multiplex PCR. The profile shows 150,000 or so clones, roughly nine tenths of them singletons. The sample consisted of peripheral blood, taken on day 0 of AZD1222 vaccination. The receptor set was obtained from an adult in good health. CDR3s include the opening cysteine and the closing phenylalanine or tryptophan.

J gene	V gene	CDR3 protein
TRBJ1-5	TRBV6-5	CASRWDSNQPQHF
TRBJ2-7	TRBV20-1	CSASSGVSYEQYF
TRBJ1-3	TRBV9	CASSESSGNTIYF
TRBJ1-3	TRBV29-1	CSVGTGINTIYF
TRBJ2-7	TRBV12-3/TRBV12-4	CASSTDPYEQYF
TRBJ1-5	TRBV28	CASSFLGDQPQHF
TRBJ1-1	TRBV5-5	CASSFYFSERAFF
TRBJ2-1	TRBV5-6	CASSPQLAAIYNEQFF
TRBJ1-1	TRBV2	CASNLRVVNSEAFF
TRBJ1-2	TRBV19	CASSITATSNYGYTF
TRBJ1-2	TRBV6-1	CASSEWDRGDNYGYTF
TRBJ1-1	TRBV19	CASCPDRGRTEAFF
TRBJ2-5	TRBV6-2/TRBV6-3	CASSYRLGQAQETQYF
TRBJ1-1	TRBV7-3	CASSLRGSTEAFF
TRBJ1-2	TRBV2	CASSLVGTAVYGYTF
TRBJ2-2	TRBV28	CASTGTGGNTGELFF
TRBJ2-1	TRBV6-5	CASSWGGEGQYNEQFF
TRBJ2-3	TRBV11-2	CASSSEGGVTDTQYF
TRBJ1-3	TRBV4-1	CASSRGTNSGNTIYF
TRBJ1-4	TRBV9	CASSRNRGEVEKLFF
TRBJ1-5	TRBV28	CASSFSDQPQHF
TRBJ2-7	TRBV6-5	CASSYALDRAHEQYF
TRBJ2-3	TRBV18	CASSPGRVRTDTQYF
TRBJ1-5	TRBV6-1	CASSEVGEGNQPQHF
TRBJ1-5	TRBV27	CASKGGGQPQHF
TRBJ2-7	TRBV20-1	CSAWDNYEQYF
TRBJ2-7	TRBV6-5	CASSYSDRQYEQYF
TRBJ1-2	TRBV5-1	CASSGGRTGDGYTF
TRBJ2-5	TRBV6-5	CASSPPGNGRETQYF
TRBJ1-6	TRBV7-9	CASSHNNPSSPLHF
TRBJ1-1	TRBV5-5	CASSGTFRQMNTEAFF
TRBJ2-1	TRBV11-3	CASSSRGSYNEQFF
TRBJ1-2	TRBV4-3	CASSQAGFLEDGYTF
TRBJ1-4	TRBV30	CAWSERQGREKLFF
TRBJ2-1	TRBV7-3	CASSPSDLNEQFF
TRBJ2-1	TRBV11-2	CASRPISGTRQFF
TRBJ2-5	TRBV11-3	CASSHDGTQYF
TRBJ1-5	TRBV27	CASSLEGREPQHF
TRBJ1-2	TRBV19	CASSIKAGQGFPYGYTF
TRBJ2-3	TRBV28	CASSRTWGVDTDTQYF
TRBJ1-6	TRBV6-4	CAIPGQGWNSPLHF
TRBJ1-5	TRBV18	CASSPPGQPQHF
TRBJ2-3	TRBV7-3	CASSSGQGTDTQYF
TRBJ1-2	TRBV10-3	CAINTPGQGDYGYTF
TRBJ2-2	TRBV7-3	CASSPSGRTGELFF
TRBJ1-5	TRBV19	CASSPPSGGNQPQHF
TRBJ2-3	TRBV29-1	CSVAGGQGADTQYF
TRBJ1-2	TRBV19	CASNPGQGYYGYTF
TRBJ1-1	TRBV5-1	CASSPSGAVASEAFF
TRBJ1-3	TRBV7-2	CASSSPGGSGNTIYF
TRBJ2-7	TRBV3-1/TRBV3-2	CASSSQGTGEYF
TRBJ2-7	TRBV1	CTSGGGSYEQYF
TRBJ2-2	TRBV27	CASRSFPNTGELFF